The clone carrying this T cell receptor (beta chain) was detected a few times. The antigen is undetermined. Time point given: newly diagnosed GD, antithyroid drugs for less than 3 months. Following extraction of RNA from PBMCs, that RNA was used to make the TCR library. This sample is part of a study of regulatory T cells in long-lasting Graves disease. With 0 bases removed from V and 1 base from J, the gap between germline ends came to 16 bases. CDR3 length: 16 residues. CDR1 is GTSNPN, CDR2 SVGIG, per germline (reference sequence). With iRepertoire HTBI primers and Arm-PCR of CDR3 regions, TCR beta libraries were built. TCRdb called the multiplex PCR reads again in MiXCR, with one record for every CDR3 protein. The sample includes some 500,000 distinct CDR3 sequences, more than 15% of them seen just once. General study results and limits: Few sampled subjects may have lowered accuracy. Newly diagnosed disease favored TRBV20-1 and TRBJ2-1 over persistent disease.

These records were also assigned to another study, of T cells in Graves' hyperthyroidism and ophthalmopathy. That source adds: Orbital computed tomography, thyroid ultrasound, serum thyroxine and TRAb, and clinical symptoms together informed the diagnoses.

This clonotype was obtained from a middle-aged woman with Graves disease. This material consisted of peripheral blood mononuclear cells (PBMCs), taken at new diagnosis, from a patient treated with antithyroid drugs. This chain connects TRBV30 to TRBJ2-7, with D perhaps TRBD1 or TRBD2 (6 bases each). The CDR3 region is CAWSVPGAKVSYEQYF. The CDR3 DNA sequence: TGTGCCTGGAGTGTACCGGGGGCTAAGGTATCCTACGAGCAGTACTTC.